This TCR beta chain was identified in a study of circulating CD8 cells and anti-PD-1 response in melanoma. By share, this clonotype ranks as large. The QIAseq Immune Repertoire TCR panel built the libraries from roughly 16 ng of total RNA. TCRdb reprocessed the reads via MiXCR and lists one record per CDR3 protein. The data show roughly 700 distinct CDR3 sequences, 8% to 10% seen once. This CDR3 has 15 amino acids. Trimming at V came to 5 bases and at J to 1 base, leaving 7 bases not matched to a gene. CDR1 is LGHNA and CDR2 is YSLEER in the germline V gene. Four subsets defined by PD-1 and/or TIGIT were sorted from live CD3+CD8+TCRalphabeta+ cells.

The clonotype was recovered from a human donor with melanoma. Specimen: CD8+ T cells from PBMCs, collected at baseline or after one month of anti-PD-1 therapy (not recorded which). This chain connects TRBV4-3 to TRBJ2-7; 8 nucleotides agree with TRBD1. The CDR3 DNA reads TGCGCCAGCAGCAAAGGACAGGGACTTTCCTACGAGCAGTACTTC. It specifies CASSKGQGLSYEQYF.